What follows are 25 T cell receptor beta chains derived from one specimen sequenced in a study of cytomegalovirus exposure and HLA in healthy donors. The PCR contained 60 Vbeta and 13 Jbeta primers. Measured with immunoSEQ multiplex PCR; TCRdb has only the in-frame clones, and not every one. The profile covers 130,000 or so clones, with roughly 81% appearing a single time and 1.5% to 2% taken by the ten largest. Sequencing was done on a sample of PBMCs. The source is a female donor in good health and CMV-seronegative.

The chain links TRBV7-9 to TRBJ2-5; D is uncertain. This CDR3 has 11 amino acids. Trimming removed 4 bases from V and 4 bases from J, with 4 bases in between. Germline V gene lookup returns CDR1 SEHNR and CDR2 FQNEAQ (reference sequence). CDR3: CASSSGETQYF. DNA for the CDR3: TGTGCCAGCAGCTCCGGAGAGACCCAGTACTTC.

Ten or more counts support this clone. The V gene is TRBV25-1, the J gene TRBJ2-7, with TRBD2 identical over 8 bases. Germline assignment: CDR1 MGHDK and CDR2 SYGVNS. V gave up 2 bases and J gave up 4 bases; unmatched junction bases: 7. This CDR3 is built from 15 residues. The CDR3 here is CASSEGGTSRYEQYF. For the CDR3, the DNA is TGTGCCAGCAGTGAAGGCGGGACTAGTAGGTACGAGCAGTACTTC.

This clone came up a few times. The chain carries TRBV6-1 and TRBJ1-2; D is unclear. The V and J ends lost 8 bases and 5 bases respectively, with 15 bases between them. CDR1 is MNHNS, CDR2 SASEGT, per germline. This CDR3 comprises 13 residues. CDR3 protein: CASEGGSAYGYTF. CDR3 nucleotide sequence: TGTGCCAGCGAAGGAGGGTCGGCGTATGGCTACACCTTC.

The rearrangement links TRBV6-6 to TRBJ2-5; 7 bases align to TRBD2. Near its end, the DNA agrees better with TRBJ2-7, so the J call may be wrong. Germline V CDR1 and CDR2: MNHNY, SVGAGI (reference sequence). This CDR3 comprises 14 residues. As DNA, the CDR3 is TGTGCCAGCAGTTTAGGGACTATTGCCCACGAGCAGTACTTC. It codes for CASSLGTIAHEQYF.

This chain joins TRBV19 and TRBJ2-2; a weak D match, TRBD1 (5 bases). The length of the CDR3 is 16 residues. V was pared by 4 bases and J by 1 base, with 13 bases between. The germline V gene encodes CDR1 LNHDA and CDR2 SQIVND (reference sequence). CDR3 bases: TGTGCCAGTAGTAAATGGTGGGGCCAGAACACCGGGGAGCTGTTTTTT. As protein: CASSKWWGQNTGELFF.

V gene TRBV2 combines with J gene TRBJ1-5, with a weak D call TRBD1 (6 bases). The CDR3 contains 21 residues. V was shortened by 3 bases and J by 0 bases, with 27 bases between the two germline ends. CDR1 is SNHLY, CDR2 FYNNEI, per germline. CDR3 sequence: CASSDASNRDNRYYSNQPQHF. The CDR3 DNA sequence: TGTGCCAGCAGTGACGCTTCGAACCGGGACAATAGATACTATAGCAATCAGCCCCAGCATTTT.

The chain links TRBV5-5 to TRBJ1-2; D remains ambiguous. CDR1 and CDR2 from the germline V gene are SGHKS and YYEKEE (reference sequence). The V gene lost 3 bases and the J gene lost 4 bases, with 7 bases spanning the gap. The CDR3 spans 12 residues. CDR3 amino acids: CASSSGGYGYTF. The CDR3 DNA reads as TGTGCCAGCAGCTCCGGCGGCTATGGCTACACCTTC. The variable domain in full, completed from reference TRBV5-5 and TRBJ1-2, reads DAGVTQSPTHLIKTRGQQVTLRCSPISGHKSVSWYQQVLGQGPQFIFQYYEKEERGRGNFPDRFSARQFPNYSSELNVNALLLGDSALYLCASSSGGYGYTFGSGTRLTVV.

The V gene is TRBV6-5, the J gene TRBJ1-6; 7 nucleotides match TRBD1. This CDR3 region has 15 residues. Germline CDR1 reads MNHEY; CDR2 reads SVGAGI. J gave up 7 bases and V 4 bases, and 7 bases lay outside the gene matches. As DNA, the CDR3 is TGTGCCAGCAGTTGGAGGCAGGGGGGAAATTCACCCCTCCACTTT. Protein sequence: CASSWRQGGNSPLHF.

The chain recombines TRBV14 with TRBJ1-1; no clear D. The germline V and J ends were trimmed by 2 bases and 4 bases, with 11 bases remaining between them. Germline lookup yields CDR1 SGHDN and CDR2 FVKESK. The CDR3 has 14 residues. The CDR3 is CASSQLRAGTEAFF. DNA of the CDR3: TGTGCCAGCAGCCAACTCCGCGCAGGCACTGAAGCTTTCTTT.

V usage is TRBV11-2 and J usage is TRBJ2-7; 8 nucleotides line up with TRBD2. In germline, CDR1 is SGHAT, CDR2 FQNNGV. The CDR3 contains 15 residues. V dropped 5 bases and J dropped 4; count of bases not matched to a gene: 10. Written as DNA, the CDR3 is TGTGCCAGCAGCCCCGGGGGGGCTAGCGGTTACGAGCAGTACTTC. Amino acid sequence: CASSPGGASGYEQYF.

V is TRBV9 and J is TRBJ1-5; weak D call: TRBD1 (5 bases). In germline, CDR1 is SGDLS, CDR2 YYNGEE. The CDR3 contains 14 residues. V was cut by 3 bases and J by 7 bases, with 14 bases left in between. The CDR3 bases are TGTGCCAGCAGCGCGGGACTTATAGGGCAGCCCCAGCATTTT. This translates into CASSAGLIGQPQHF.

The V and J genes are TRBV5-1 and TRBJ1-4; 10 bases are shared with TRBD1. The CDR3 is 19 amino acids. CDR1 is SGHRS, CDR2 YFSETQ, per germline. Trimming removed 1 base from V and 0 bases from J; junction bases left unmatched: 9. CDR3 in amino acids: CASSLWGLGTGATNEKLFF. In DNA, the CDR3 is TGCGCCAGCAGCTTGTGGGGCCTCGGGACAGGGGCAACTAATGAAAAACTGTTTTTT.

The CDR3 spells CASSLGVPQTEAFF. The CDR3 DNA follows: TGTGCCAGCAGCTTAGGAGTCCCTCAAACTGAAGCTTTCTTT. V gene TRBV7-2 combines with J gene TRBJ1-1; D call uncertain. Germline V gene lookup returns CDR1 SGHTA and CDR2 FQGNSA. Trimming shortened V by 1 base and J by 5 bases, and 11 bases separated the two germline ends. The CDR3 totals 14 residues.

In its sample, this clone was seen many times. The V gene is TRBV7-9, the J gene TRBJ1-1; tentatively, D is TRBD1 (5 bases). Deletions cut 3 bases from V and 4 bases from J, with 6 bases between. The germline V gene has CDR1 SEHNR and CDR2 FQNEAQ (reference sequence). CDR3 length: 12 amino acids. The DNA for the CDR3 is TGTGCCAGCAGCTTCGACAGCACTGAAGCTTTCTTT. Translation gives CASSFDSTEAFF.

The CDR3 loop is CASSDRSSGLAGRGQFF. DNA for the CDR3: TGTGCCAGCAGTGACCGCAGTTCAGGACTAGCGGGACGTGGGCAGTTCTTC. V usage is TRBV6-1 and J usage is TRBJ2-1; 12 positions agree with TRBD2. The CDR3 runs to 17 residues. The trim removed 3 bases at V and 12 bases at J, leaving 15 bases unmatched. Per the germline V gene, CDR1 is MNHNS and CDR2 is SASEGT.

The gene calls are TRBV5-1 and TRBJ1-3, with D uncertain. The CDR3 is 16 amino acids. Germline assignment: CDR1 SGHRS and CDR2 YFSETQ. The ends were cut back, 4 bases at V and 0 bases at J, with 14 bases in the middle. CDR3 nucleotide sequence: TGCGCCAGCAGCGCTGGTGCGGGGAGCTCTGGAAACACCATATATTTT. Translated: CASSAGAGSSGNTIYF.

This clone was observed a handful of times. This sequence joins TRBV19 and TRBJ2-2; a possible D gene is TRBD2 (5 bases). The length of the CDR3 is 16 residues. V lost 5 bases and J lost 3, with 16 bases in between. CDR1 is LNHDA, CDR2 SQIVND, per germline (reference sequence). Here the CDR3 DNA reads TGTGCCAGTAGTCCTAGCCCGGGTTGGGACACCGGGGAGCTGTTTTTT. This gives the protein CASSPSPGWDTGELFF.

The V and J genes are TRBV4-2 and TRBJ2-3; 8 positions agree with TRBD2. V shed 0 bases and J 3 bases; nucleotides not matched to a gene: 11. The CDR3 loop spans 18 amino acids. From germline, CDR1 is LGHNA and CDR2 YNFKEQ. The CDR3 loop is CASSQDWVSGGFTDTQYF. CDR3 DNA: TGTGCCAGCAGCCAAGATTGGGTGAGCGGGGGATTTACAGATACGCAGTATTTT.

The V and J genes are TRBV15 and TRBJ2-4; 7 bases agree with TRBD2. The CDR3 covers 20 residues. V dropped 1 base and J dropped 0; count of bases not matched to a gene: 15. The germline V gene encodes CDR1 LNHNV and CDR2 YYDKDF (reference sequence). CDR3 sequence: CATSRGPAGETIGAKNIQYF. CDR3 coding DNA: TGTGCCACCAGCAGAGGTCCCGCGGGGGAGACAATCGGAGCCAAAAACATTCAGTACTTC.

The rearrangement links TRBV6-1 to TRBJ1-1, with D perhaps TRBD1 (5 bases). V dropped 5 bases and J dropped 1 base, with 8 bases sitting between them. Germline CDR1 is MNHNS and CDR2 is SASEGT. The CDR3 loop spans 13 amino acids. As DNA, the CDR3 is TGTGCCAGCAGTAGGACAACGAACACTGAAGCTTTCTTT. This sequence encodes CASSRTTNTEAFF.

V usage is TRBV18 and J usage is TRBJ1-4; 9 nucleotides align to TRBD1. V trimming: 0 bases; J trimming: 8 bases; junction bases outside the gene matches: 7. The CDR3 has 16 residues. CDR1 and CDR2 (germline): KGHSH, LQKENI. CDR3 region: CASSPPPGQGWEKLFF. CDR3 nucleotides: TGTGCCAGCTCACCACCGCCGGGACAGGGATGGGAAAAACTGTTTTTT.

This chain links TRBV18 with TRBJ1-1; D is unclear. The ends were cut back, 6 bases at V and 1 base at J, with 9 bases in the middle. Per germline, CDR1 KGHSH and CDR2 LQKENI. CDR3 size: 13 residues. CDR3 bases: TGTGCCAGCTCGAACCACACGAACACTGAAGCTTTCTTT. As protein: CASSNHTNTEAFF.

Concerning this clone itself: Relative to the germline gene, one junction end is altered; a read error may explain this. This sequence joins TRBV7-9 and TRBJ1-1; D remains ambiguous. There are 15 residues in the CDR3. From germline, CDR1 is SEHNR and CDR2 FQNEAQ (reference sequence). The CDR3 region is CSSSLVSLSGTEAFF. The CDR3, as DNA: TGTTCCAGCAGCTTAGTATCCCTTTCGGGCACTGAAGCTTTCTTT.

The V gene is TRBV6-5, the J gene TRBJ1-5; D uncertain. In germline, CDR1 is MNHEY, CDR2 SVGAGI. Between the trimmed V and J ends, which lost 0 bases and 5 bases, there was a span of 8 bases. The CDR3 is 14 residues long. CDR3 DNA: TGTGCCAGCAGTTACTCCCCCCTAGATCAGCCCCAGCATTTT. Its protein product is CASSYSPLDQPQHF.

This clone was counted a few times. The V and J genes are TRBV14 and TRBJ2-1; D might be TRBD2 (5 bases). The germline V and J ends were trimmed by 3 bases and 12 bases, with 15 bases remaining between them. Germline lookup yields CDR1 SGHDN and CDR2 FVKESK. CDR3 length equals 13 residues. CDR3 loop: CASSQSAPGGQFF. Written as DNA, the CDR3 is TGTGCCAGCAGCCAGTCTGCTCCCGGAGGGCAGTTCTTC.